The clone carrying this T cell receptor beta chain was observed a few times. Its antigen remains unidentified. Other DNA sequences from this sample encode an identical CDR3 as well. Trimming took off 4 bases at V and 2 bases at J, with 9 bases between the two ends. Per germline, CDR1 SGHRS and CDR2 YFSETQ. The CDR3 is made up of 13 amino acids. This entry belongs to a study of persistence of HIV-infected CD4 T cells. Study results and limitations: Proviral oligoclonality tracked with TCR oligoclonality within the same sorted cells.

An overlapping HIV-1 Gag peptide pool stimulated these cells at about 1 ug/peptide/mL. CD40L-negative CD69-negative CD45RO-high memory CD4+ T cells were sorted as populations depleted of antigen-responding cells. This was the immunoSEQ version 4 assay in survey mode. The data were produced by immunoSEQ multiplex PCR, yet TCRdb's version contains in-frame clones alone and is incomplete. This sample has around 60,000 clones, with 65% to 80% found just once. Here the sequenced sample was CD4+ T cells sorted from PBMCs after approximately 19-hour stimulation, taken from a patient who received antiretroviral therapy. V gene TRBV5-1 combines with J gene TRBJ1-2, with a weak D call TRBD1 (6 bases). The sequence was obtained from an adult man with HIV who was CMV-seropositive. CDR3 residues: CASSLGQNYGYTF. DNA for the CDR3: TGCGCCAGCAGCCTAGGACAGAACTATGGCTACACCTTC.